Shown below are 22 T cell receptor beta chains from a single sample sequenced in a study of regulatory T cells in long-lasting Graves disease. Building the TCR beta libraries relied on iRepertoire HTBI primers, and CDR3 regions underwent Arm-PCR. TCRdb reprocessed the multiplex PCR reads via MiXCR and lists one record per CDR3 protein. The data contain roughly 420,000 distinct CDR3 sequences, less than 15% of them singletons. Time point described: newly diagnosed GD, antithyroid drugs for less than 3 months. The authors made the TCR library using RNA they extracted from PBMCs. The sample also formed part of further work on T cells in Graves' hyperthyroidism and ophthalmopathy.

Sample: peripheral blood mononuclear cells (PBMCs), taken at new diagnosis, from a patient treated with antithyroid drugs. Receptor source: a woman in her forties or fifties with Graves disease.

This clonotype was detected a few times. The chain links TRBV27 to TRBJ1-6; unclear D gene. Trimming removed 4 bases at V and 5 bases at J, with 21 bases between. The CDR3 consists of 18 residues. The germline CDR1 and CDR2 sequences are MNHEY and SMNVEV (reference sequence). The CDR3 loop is CASSYIPARPGNNSPLHF. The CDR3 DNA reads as TGTGCCAGCAGTTACATACCTGCCAGGCCGGGTAATAATTCACCCCTCCACTTT.

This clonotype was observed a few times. In DNA form, the CDR3 reads TGCGCCAGCAGCTTAGGACAGGGGACCGCCGCAGATACGCAGTATTTT. It yields the protein CASSLGQGTAADTQYF. This chain connects TRBV5-1 to TRBJ2-3; TRBD1 matches at 9 bases. V was clipped by 2 bases and J by 4 bases; unmatched bases: 8. Germline-derived CDR1 and CDR2 are SGHRS and YFSETQ. The CDR3 extends over 16 amino acids.

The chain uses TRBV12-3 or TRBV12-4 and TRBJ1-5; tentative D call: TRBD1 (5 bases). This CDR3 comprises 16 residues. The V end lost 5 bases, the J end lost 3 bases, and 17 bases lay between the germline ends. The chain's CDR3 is CASSASVRVNNQPQHF. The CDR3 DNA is TGTGCCAGCAGTGCCTCGGTCAGGGTCAACAATCAGCCCCAGCATTTT.

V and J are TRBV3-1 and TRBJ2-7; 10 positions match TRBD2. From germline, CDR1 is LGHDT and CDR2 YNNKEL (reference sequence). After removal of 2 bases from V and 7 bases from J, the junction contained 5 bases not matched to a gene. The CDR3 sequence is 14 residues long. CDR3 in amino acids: CASSQSGRAREQYF. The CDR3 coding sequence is TGTGCCAGCAGCCAAAGCGGGAGGGCTAGGGAGCAGTACTTC.

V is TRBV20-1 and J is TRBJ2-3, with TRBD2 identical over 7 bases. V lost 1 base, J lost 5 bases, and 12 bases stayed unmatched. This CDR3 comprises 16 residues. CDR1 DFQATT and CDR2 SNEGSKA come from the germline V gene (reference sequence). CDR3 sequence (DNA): TGCAGTGCTAGAGCGTATGAGGGAGGGCAACGAGATACGCAGTATTTT. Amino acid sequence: CSARAYEGGQRDTQYF.

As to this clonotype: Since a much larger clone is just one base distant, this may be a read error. CDR3 nucleotide sequence: TGTGCCAGCGCCGATCGTAGCGGGAGGGCCTCCTACAATGAGCAGTTCTTC. Translation gives CASADRSGRASYNEQFF. V and J are TRBV12-3 or TRBV12-4 and TRBJ2-1; 11 bases are shared with TRBD2. Unmatched junction bases numbered 9, after V lost 8 bases and J lost 0 bases. The CDR3 totals 17 residues.

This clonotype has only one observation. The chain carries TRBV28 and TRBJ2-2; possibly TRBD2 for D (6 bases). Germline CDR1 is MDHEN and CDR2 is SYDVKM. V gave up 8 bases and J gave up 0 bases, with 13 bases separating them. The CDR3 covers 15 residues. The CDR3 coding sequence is TGTGCCAGCCTCGAGGCTAGCGCGAACACCGGGGAGCTGTTTTTT. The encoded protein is CASLEASANTGELFF.

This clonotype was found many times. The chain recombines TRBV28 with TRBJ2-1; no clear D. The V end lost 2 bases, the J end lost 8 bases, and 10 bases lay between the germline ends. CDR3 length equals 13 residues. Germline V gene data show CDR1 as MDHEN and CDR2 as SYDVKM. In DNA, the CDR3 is TGTGCCAGCAGTTTAGCTGGGCCCGATGAGCAGTTCTTC. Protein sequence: CASSLAGPDEQFF.

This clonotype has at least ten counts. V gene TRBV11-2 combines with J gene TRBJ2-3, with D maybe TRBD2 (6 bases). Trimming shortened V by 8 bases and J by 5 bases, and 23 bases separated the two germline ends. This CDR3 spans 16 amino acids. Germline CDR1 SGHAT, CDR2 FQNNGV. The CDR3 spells CASRPLRGGPKDTQYF. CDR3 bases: TGTGCCAGCCGACCTTTGCGTGGAGGGCCGAAAGATACGCAGTATTTT.

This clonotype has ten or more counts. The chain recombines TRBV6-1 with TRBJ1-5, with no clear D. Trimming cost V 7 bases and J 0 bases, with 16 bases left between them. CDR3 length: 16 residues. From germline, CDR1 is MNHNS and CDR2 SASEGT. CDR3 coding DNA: TGTGCCAGCATGAGGCGCGTGGTGTATAGCAATCAGCCCCAGCATTTT. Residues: CASMRRVVYSNQPQHF.

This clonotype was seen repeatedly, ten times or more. The CDR3 loop is CASSSGARDYGYTF. DNA for the CDR3: TGTGCCAGCAGTTCCGGGGCGCGGGACTATGGCTACACCTTC. The chain joins TRBV27 to TRBJ1-2; TRBD1 might be the D (5 bases). V was shortened by 4 bases and J by 3 bases, with 12 bases between the two germline ends. The CDR3 loop spans 14 amino acids. CDR1 and CDR2 (germline): MNHEY, SMNVEV (reference sequence).

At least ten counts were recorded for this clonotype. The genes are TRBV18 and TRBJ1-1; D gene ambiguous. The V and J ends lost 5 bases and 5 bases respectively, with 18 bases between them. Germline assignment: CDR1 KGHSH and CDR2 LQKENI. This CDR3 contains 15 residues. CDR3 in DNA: TGTGCCAGCTCATTTTGGGCGGGGTCTGGGACTGAAGCTTTCTTT. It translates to CASSFWAGSGTEAFF.

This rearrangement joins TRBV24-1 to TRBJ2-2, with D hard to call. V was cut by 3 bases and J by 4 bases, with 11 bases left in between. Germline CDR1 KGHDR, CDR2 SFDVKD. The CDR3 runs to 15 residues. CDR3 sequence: CATSDKGMGTGELFF. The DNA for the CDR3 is TGTGCCACCAGTGATAAGGGAATGGGCACCGGGGAGCTGTTTTTT.

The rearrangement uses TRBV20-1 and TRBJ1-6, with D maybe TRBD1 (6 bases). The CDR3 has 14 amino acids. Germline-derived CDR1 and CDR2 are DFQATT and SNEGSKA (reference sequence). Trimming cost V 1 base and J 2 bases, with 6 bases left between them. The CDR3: CSARGTAYNSPLHF. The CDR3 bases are TGCAGTGCTAGAGGGACAGCCTATAATTCACCCCTCCACTTT.

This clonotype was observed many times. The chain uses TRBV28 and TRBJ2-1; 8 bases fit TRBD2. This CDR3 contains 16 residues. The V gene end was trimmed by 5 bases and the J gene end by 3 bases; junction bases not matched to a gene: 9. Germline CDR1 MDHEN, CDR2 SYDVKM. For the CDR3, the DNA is TGTGCCAGCAGTAGAGATCTAGCGGGCGTCTACAATGAGCAGTTCTTC. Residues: CASSRDLAGVYNEQFF.

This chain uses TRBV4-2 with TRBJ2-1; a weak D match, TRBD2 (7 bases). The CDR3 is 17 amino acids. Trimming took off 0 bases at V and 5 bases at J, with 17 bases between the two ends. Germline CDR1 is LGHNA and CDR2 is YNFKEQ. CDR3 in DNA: TGTGCCAGCAGCCAAGATAGGGGGGGGTTAGCGGACAATGAGCAGTTCTTC. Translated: CASSQDRGGLADNEQFF.

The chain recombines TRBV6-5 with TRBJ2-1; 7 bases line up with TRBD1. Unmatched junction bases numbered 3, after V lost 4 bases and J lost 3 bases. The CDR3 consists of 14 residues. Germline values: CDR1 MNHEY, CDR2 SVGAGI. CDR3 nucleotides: TGTGCCAGCAGTTCCGGACAGGACTACAATGAGCAGTTCTTC. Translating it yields CASSSGQDYNEQFF.

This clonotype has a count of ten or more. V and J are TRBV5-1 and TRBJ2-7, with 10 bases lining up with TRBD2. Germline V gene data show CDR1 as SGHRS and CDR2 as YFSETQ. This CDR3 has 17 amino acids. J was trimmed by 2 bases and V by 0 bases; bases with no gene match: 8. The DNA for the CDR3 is TGCGCCAGCAGCTTGGCCGGGATAGCGGGAGGAGCCTACGAGCAGTACTTC. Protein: CASSLAGIAGGAYEQYF.

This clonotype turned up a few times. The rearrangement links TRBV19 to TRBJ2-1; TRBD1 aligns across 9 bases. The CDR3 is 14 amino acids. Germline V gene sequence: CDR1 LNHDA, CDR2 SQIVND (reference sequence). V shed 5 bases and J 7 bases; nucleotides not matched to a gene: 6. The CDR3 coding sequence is TGTGCCAGTAGTGCCGACAGGGGGGGGAATGAGCAGTTCTTC. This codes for CASSADRGGNEQFF. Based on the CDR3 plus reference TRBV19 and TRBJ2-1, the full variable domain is DGGITQSPKYLFRKEGQNVTLSCEQNLNHDAMYWYRQDPGQGLRLIYYSQIVNDFQKGDIAEGYSVSREKKESFPLTVTSAQKNPTAFYLCASSADRGGNEQFFGPGTRLTVL.

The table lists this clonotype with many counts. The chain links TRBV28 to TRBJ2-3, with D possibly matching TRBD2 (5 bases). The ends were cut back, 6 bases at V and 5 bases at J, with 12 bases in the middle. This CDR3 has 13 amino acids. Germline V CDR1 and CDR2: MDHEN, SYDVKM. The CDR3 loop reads CASRLPGGDTQYF. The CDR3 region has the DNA TGTGCCAGCAGATTGCCTGGAGGAGATACGCAGTATTTT. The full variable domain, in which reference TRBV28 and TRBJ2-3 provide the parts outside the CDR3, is DVKVTQSSRYLVKRTGEKVFLECVQDMDHENMFWYRQDPGLGLRLIYFSYDVKMKEKGDIPEGYSVSREKKERFSLILESASTNQTSMYLCASRLPGGDTQYFGPGTRLTVL.

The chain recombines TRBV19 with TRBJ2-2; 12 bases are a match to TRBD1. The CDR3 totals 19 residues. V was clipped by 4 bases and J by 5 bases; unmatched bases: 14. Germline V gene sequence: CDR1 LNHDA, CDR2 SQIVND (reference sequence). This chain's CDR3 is CASSTNYLGQGAETGELFF. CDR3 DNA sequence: TGTGCCAGTAGTACTAACTACCTGGGACAGGGGGCTGAAACCGGGGAGCTGTTTTTT.

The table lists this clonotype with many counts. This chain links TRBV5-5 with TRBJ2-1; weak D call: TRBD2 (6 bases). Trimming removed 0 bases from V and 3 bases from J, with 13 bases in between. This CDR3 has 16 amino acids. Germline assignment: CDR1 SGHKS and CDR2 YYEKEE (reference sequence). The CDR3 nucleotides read TGTGCCAGCAGCTTGGAGGCGGCGGGAATCTACAATGAGCAGTTCTTC. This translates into CASSLEAAGIYNEQFF.